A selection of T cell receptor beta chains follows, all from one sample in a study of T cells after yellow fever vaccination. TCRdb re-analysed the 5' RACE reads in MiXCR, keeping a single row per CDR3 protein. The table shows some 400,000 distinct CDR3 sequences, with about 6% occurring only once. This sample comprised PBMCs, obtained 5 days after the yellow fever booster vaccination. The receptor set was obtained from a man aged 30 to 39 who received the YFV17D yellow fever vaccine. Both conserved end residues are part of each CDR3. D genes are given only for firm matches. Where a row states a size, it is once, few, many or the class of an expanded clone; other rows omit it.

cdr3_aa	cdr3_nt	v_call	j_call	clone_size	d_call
CASRGSSGSLRELFF	TGTGCCAGCAGGGGTTCTAGCGGGAGTCTGAGGGAGCTGTTTTTT	TRBV12-3/TRBV12-4	TRBJ2-2	NA	TRBD2
CASSLEVFGGKSNTGELFF	TGTGCCAGCAGCTTGGAAGTCTTTGGCGGGAAGTCCAACACCGGGGAGCTGTTTTTT	TRBV5-4	TRBJ2-2	NA	NA
CASSLLTGMNTEAFF	TGTGCCAGCAGCTTATTAACAGGGATGAACACTGAAGCTTTCTTT	TRBV11-2	TRBJ1-1	NA	NA
CASSPGLAGGNAGELFF	TGTGCCAGCAGTCCGGGACTAGCGGGAGGGAACGCCGGGGAGCTGTTTTTT	TRBV12-3/TRBV12-4	TRBJ2-2	many	TRBD2
CASSIDLAGSYEQYF	TGTGCCAGTAGTATAGATCTAGCGGGGAGCTACGAGCAGTACTTC	TRBV19	TRBJ2-7	few	TRBD2
CASSEDPLYEQYF	TGTGCCAGCAGTGAAGACCCCCTCTACGAGCAGTACTTC	TRBV25-1	TRBJ2-7	many	NA
CSAQKSLYYEQYF	TGCAGTGCTCAGAAGTCCCTCTACTACGAGCAGTACTTC	TRBV20-1	TRBJ2-7	NA	NA
CASSVAGGASYEQYF	TGTGCCAGCAGCGTCGCGGGGGGCGCCTCCTACGAGCAGTACTTC	TRBV9	TRBJ2-7	NA	TRBD2
CASSPDRVQEKLFF	TGTGCCAGCAGCCCCGACAGGGTTCAAGAAAAACTGTTTTTT	TRBV7-2	TRBJ1-4	NA	TRBD1
CASSLGGSSADTQYF	TGTGCCAGCAGCTTAGGAGGTTCGAGTGCAGATACGCAGTATTTT	TRBV7-2	TRBJ2-3	few	NA
CASSPVNRLYGYTF	TGCGCCAGCAGCCCCGTTAATAGACTGTATGGCTACACCTTC	TRBV4-1	TRBJ1-2	few	NA
CASSPDWGRNTEAFF	TGTGCCAGCAGCCCCGATTGGGGCCGTAACACTGAAGCTTTCTTT	TRBV7-2	TRBJ1-1	few	NA
CSVETGRLTGELFF	TGCAGCGTTGAAACAGGGCGCCTCACCGGGGAGCTGTTTTTT	TRBV29-1	TRBJ2-2	many	NA
CSATSVGVPYNEQFF	TGCAGTGCTACCTCGGTAGGAGTCCCCTACAATGAGCAGTTCTTC	TRBV20-1	TRBJ2-1	many	NA
CASTPIRSGDNEQFF	TGTGCCAGCACCCCGATCAGGAGCGGAGACAATGAGCAGTTCTTC	TRBV6-1	TRBJ2-1	many	NA
CASSVLSRGQSPSGANVLTF	TGTGCCAGCAGCGTCCTTTCGAGGGGACAGAGCCCTTCTGGGGCCAACGTCCTGACTTTC	TRBV6-2/TRBV6-3	TRBJ2-6	NA	TRBD1
CASSTDRVPYNEQFF	TGCGCCAGCAGCACGGACAGGGTTCCCTACAATGAGCAGTTCTTC	TRBV5-1	TRBJ2-1	many	TRBD1
CASSLGQGGYTEAFF	TGTGCCAGCTCCCTAGGACAGGGCGGTTACACTGAAGCTTTCTTT	TRBV18	TRBJ1-1	NA	TRBD1
CASSQDLSRDQNIQYF	TGCGCCAGCAGCCAAGATCTGAGCAGGGACCAAAACATTCAGTACTTC	TRBV4-3	TRBJ2-4	NA	NA
CSLTEGYETQYF	TGCAGCCTCACGGAGGGCTACGAGACCCAGTACTTC	TRBV29-1	TRBJ2-5	few	NA
CCASGLAGLNTGELFF	TGCTGTGCTTCAGGACTAGCGGGATTGAACACCGGGGAGCTGTTTTTT	TRBV20-1	TRBJ2-2	few	TRBD2
CASSPRGNNNEQFF	TGTGCCAGCTCACCACGAGGCAACAACAATGAGCAGTTCTTC	TRBV18	TRBJ2-1	NA	NA
CASSYSRPNGNTIYF	TGTGCCAGCAGTTACTCGCGGCCAAATGGAAACACCATATATTTT	TRBV6-5	TRBJ1-3	few	NA
CASSSRTSGMRTQYF	TGTGCCAGCAGCTCCCGGACTAGCGGGATGCGGACCCAGTACTTC	TRBV7-8	TRBJ2-5	many	TRBD2
CAGGAVGTDTQYF	TGTGCCGGAGGGGCAGTTGGGACAGATACGCAGTATTTT	TRBV7-2	TRBJ2-3	many	NA
CASSYTVDTYNEQFF	TGTGCCAGCAGTTACACAGTGGATACTTACAATGAGCAGTTCTTC	TRBV6-5	TRBJ2-1	NA	NA
CSASLRQGATEAFF	TGCAGTGCTAGTCTCCGACAGGGGGCCACTGAAGCTTTCTTT	TRBV20-1	TRBJ1-1	many	TRBD1
CSARPRNTGELFF	TGCAGTGCTAGACCCAGGAACACCGGGGAGCTGTTTTTT	TRBV20-1	TRBJ2-2	NA	NA
CSARDLQGHTGELFF	TGCAGTGCTAGAGATCTACAGGGTCACACCGGGGAGCTGTTTTTT	TRBV20-1	TRBJ2-2	few	NA
CSARPSGITYEQYF	TGCAGTGCCCGCCCTAGCGGGATAACCTACGAGCAGTACTTC	TRBV20-1	TRBJ2-7	NA	TRBD2
CASSRTSGETQYF	TGTGCCAGCAGCCGGACTAGCGGGGAGACCCAGTACTTC	TRBV7-2	TRBJ2-5	many	TRBD2
CASSLGVRGLGRSYEQYF	TGTGCCAGCAGCTTAGGGGTTAGGGGCCTAGGTAGGTCCTACGAGCAGTACTTC	TRBV11-2	TRBJ2-7	many	NA
CSAIRQRLSTGELFF	TGCAGTGCGATCAGACAGAGGTTAAGCACCGGGGAGCTGTTTTTT	TRBV20-1	TRBJ2-2	many	NA
CASTQAHRGKTEAFF	TGTGCCAGCACCCAAGCCCACAGGGGAAAGACTGAAGCTTTCTTT	TRBV11-2	TRBJ1-1	NA	TRBD1
CASSAISGPYEQYF	TGTGCCAGCAGCGCGATTAGCGGTCCCTACGAGCAGTACTTC	TRBV7-2	TRBJ2-7	few	NA
CSAGSGSEAFF	TGCAGCGCCGGGTCGGGTAGTGAAGCTTTCTTT	TRBV29-1	TRBJ1-1	many	NA
CASSLRDRPFSTDTQYF	TGTGCCAGCAGCTTGAGGGACAGACCCTTCAGCACAGATACGCAGTATTTT	TRBV5-6	TRBJ2-3	few	TRBD1
CASSLVSGLLGSTDTQYF	TGTGCCAGCAGCTTAGTCTCTGGATTGCTCGGGAGCACAGATACGCAGTATTTT	TRBV11-2	TRBJ2-3	few	NA
CATGRGTGELFF	TGTGCCACCGGGCGGGGAACCGGGGAGCTGTTTTTT	TRBV27	TRBJ2-2	many	NA
CASSESVRGSYEQYF	TGCGCCAGCAGTGAGTCCGTCAGGGGGTCCTACGAGCAGTACTTC	TRBV10-1	TRBJ2-7	many	TRBD1
CASSSKTGTGWTDTQYF	TGCGCCAGCAGCTCAAAAACCGGGACAGGGTGGACAGATACGCAGTATTTT	TRBV5-1	TRBJ2-3	many	TRBD1
CSASRGQLSNQPQHF	TGCAGTGCCAGCAGGGGGCAGCTTAGCAATCAGCCCCAGCATTTT	TRBV20-1	TRBJ1-5	few	TRBD1
CASSLQTSSYEQYF	TGTGCCAGCAGCTTACAAACCTCCTCCTACGAGCAGTACTTC	TRBV7-6	TRBJ2-7	many	NA
CASTPWVADNTGELFF	TGTGCCAGCACCCCGTGGGTAGCGGATAACACCGGGGAGCTGTTTTTT	TRBV7-2	TRBJ2-2	many	NA
CSATTGTGVHEQYF	TGCAGTGCCACCACCGGGACAGGGGTGCACGAGCAGTACTTC	TRBV20-1	TRBJ2-7	few	TRBD1
CASSLEGAGGGGEQFF	TGTGCCAGCAGCTTAGAAGGAGCGGGAGGGGGCGGTGAGCAGTTCTTC	TRBV11-3	TRBJ2-1	few	TRBD2
CASSPPGLEETQYF	TGTGCCAGCAGCCCTCCGGGGCTAGAAGAGACCCAGTACTTC	TRBV7-2	TRBJ2-5	many	NA
CASSLANSGDTQYF	TGCGCCAGCAGCTTGGCCAACTCTGGGGATACGCAGTATTTT	TRBV5-1	TRBJ2-3	many	NA
CASSSSPGNEQFF	TGTGCCAGCAGCTCTAGCCCGGGGAATGAGCAGTTCTTC	TRBV7-2	TRBJ2-1	few	NA
CASSLEIRTPYELYF	TGTGCCAGCAGCTTAGAGATCAGGACCCCCTACGAGCTGTACTTC	TRBV11-2	TRBJ2-7	NA	NA
CAIRGTSGGTDTQYF	TGTGCCATCAGGGGGACTAGCGGTGGCACAGATACGCAGTATTTT	TRBV10-3	TRBJ2-3	NA	TRBD2
CSVVKAGGPSSSEQYF	TGCAGCGTTGTCAAGGCGGGGGGCCCCAGCTCCTCCGAGCAGTACTTC	TRBV29-1	TRBJ2-7	few	TRBD2
CSANRGLNTEAFF	TGCAGTGCAAACAGGGGACTGAACACTGAAGCTTTCTTT	TRBV20-1	TRBJ1-1	many	TRBD1
CASSADTWEQYF	TGTGCCAGCAGTGCGGACACTTGGGAGCAGTACTTC	TRBV6-6	TRBJ2-7	NA	NA
CASSLEVSLLDTQYF	TGCGCCAGCAGCTTGGAGGTCTCGCTGTTAGATACGCAGTATTTT	TRBV5-1	TRBJ2-3	many	NA
CASKPGLALSDEQFF	TGTGCCAGCAAACCGGGACTAGCCCTTTCCGATGAGCAGTTCTTC	TRBV12-3/TRBV12-4	TRBJ2-1	many	TRBD2
CASSYSGGTEAFF	TGTGCCAGCAGTTACTCGGGAGGCACTGAAGCTTTCTTT	TRBV6-5	TRBJ1-1	many	NA
CASSVANGELFF	TGTGCCAGCAGCGTAGCTAACGGGGAGCTGTTTTTT	TRBV9	TRBJ2-2	many	NA
CATSRDPGYEQYF	TGTGCCACCAGCAGAGATCCGGGTTACGAGCAGTACTTC	TRBV15	TRBJ2-7	few	NA